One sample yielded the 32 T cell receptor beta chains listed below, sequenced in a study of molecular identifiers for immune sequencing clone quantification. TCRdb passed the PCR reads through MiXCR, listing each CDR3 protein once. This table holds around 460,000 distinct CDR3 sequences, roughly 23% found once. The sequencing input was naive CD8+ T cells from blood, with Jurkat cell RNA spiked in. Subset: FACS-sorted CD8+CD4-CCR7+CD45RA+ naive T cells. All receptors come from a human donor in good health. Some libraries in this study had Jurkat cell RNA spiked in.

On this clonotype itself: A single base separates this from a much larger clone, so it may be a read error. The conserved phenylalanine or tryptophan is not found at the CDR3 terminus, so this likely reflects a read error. CDR3 sequence (DNA): TGTGCCAGCAGAAACGGGAACTCCTACGAGCAGTACTCC. As protein: CASRNGNSYEQYS. The rearrangement links TRBV4-2 to TRBJ2-7; D perhaps matches TRBD2 (5 bases). V lost 6 bases, J lost 0 bases, and 9 bases lay in between. Germline loops: CDR1 LGHNA, CDR2 YNFKEQ. CDR3 length: 13 residues.

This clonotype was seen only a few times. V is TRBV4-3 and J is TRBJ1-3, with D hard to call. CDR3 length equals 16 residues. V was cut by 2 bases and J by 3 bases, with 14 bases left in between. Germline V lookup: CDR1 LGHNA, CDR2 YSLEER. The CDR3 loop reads CASSQSSVGFGNTIYF. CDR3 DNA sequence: TGCGCCAGCAGCCAATCGTCGGTGGGTTTTGGAAACACCATATATTTT.

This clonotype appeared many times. DNA for the CDR3: TGTGCCAGCAGTCACAGACAGGGCGGGTACGAGCAGTACTTC. Translation gives CASSHRQGGYEQYF. The chain uses TRBV27 and TRBJ2-7; the match to TRBD1 covers 7 bases. CDR1 and CDR2 from the germline V gene are MNHEY and SMNVEV (reference sequence). V gave up 5 bases and J gave up 4 bases; unmatched junction bases: 8. The CDR3 covers 14 residues.

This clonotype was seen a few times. Here the CDR3 DNA reads TGTGCCAGCAGCTTGGCCCCTCAAGAGACCCAGTACTTC. This translates into CASSLAPQETQYF. The J gene is TRBJ2-5, the V gene TRBV7-9; no clear D. Looked up from germline, CDR1 is SEHNR and CDR2 is FQNEAQ (reference sequence). V was cut by 3 bases and J by 2 bases, with 7 bases left in between. The CDR3 consists of 13 residues.

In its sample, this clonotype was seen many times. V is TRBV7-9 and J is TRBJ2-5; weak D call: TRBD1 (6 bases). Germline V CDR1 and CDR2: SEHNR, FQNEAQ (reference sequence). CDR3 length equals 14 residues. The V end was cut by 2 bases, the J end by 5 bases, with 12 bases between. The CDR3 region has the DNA TGTGCCAGCAGCTTACCAGGGGCCCCTGAGACCCAGTACTTC. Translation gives CASSLPGAPETQYF. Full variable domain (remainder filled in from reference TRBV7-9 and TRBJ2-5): DTGVSQNPRHKITKRGQNVTFRCDPISEHNRLYWYRQTLGQGPEFLTYFQNEAQLEKSRLLSDRFSAERPKGSFSTLEIQRTEQGDSAMYLCASSLPGAPETQYFGPGTRLLVL.

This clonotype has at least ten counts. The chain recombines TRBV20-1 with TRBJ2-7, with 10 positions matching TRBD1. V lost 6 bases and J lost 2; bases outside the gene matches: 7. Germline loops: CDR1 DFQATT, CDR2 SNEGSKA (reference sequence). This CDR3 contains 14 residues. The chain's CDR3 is CSAREGQGPYEQYF. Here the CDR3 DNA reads TGCAGTGCCCGGGAGGGACAGGGGCCCTACGAGCAGTACTTC.

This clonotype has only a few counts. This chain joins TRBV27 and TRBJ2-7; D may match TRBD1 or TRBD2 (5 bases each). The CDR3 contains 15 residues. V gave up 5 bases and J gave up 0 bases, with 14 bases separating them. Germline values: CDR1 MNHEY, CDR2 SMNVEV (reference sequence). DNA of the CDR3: TGTGCCAGCAGTCCCCGGGACGGACCCTCCTACGAGCAGTACTTC. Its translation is CASSPRDGPSYEQYF.

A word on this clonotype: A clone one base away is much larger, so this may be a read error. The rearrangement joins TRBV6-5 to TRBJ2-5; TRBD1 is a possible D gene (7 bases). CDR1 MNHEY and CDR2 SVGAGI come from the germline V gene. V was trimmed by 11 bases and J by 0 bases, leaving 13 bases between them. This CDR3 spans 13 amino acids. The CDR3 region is CAGGTADQETQYF. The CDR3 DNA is TGTGCCGGCGGGACAGCGGACCAAGAGACCCAGTACTTC.

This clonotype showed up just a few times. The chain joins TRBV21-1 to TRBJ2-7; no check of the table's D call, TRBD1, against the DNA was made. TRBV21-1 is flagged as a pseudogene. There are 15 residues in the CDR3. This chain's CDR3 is CASSKGGQGNYEQYF. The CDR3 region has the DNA TGTGCCAGCAGCAAAGGCGGACAGGGAAACTACGAGCAGTACTTC.

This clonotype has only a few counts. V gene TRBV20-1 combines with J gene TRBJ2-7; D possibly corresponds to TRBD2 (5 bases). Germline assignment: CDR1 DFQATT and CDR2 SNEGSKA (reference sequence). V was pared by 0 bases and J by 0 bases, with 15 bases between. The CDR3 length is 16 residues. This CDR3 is CSARDPPGYGSYEQYF. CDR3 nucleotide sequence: TGCAGTGCTAGAGACCCCCCGGGGTACGGCTCCTACGAGCAGTACTTC.

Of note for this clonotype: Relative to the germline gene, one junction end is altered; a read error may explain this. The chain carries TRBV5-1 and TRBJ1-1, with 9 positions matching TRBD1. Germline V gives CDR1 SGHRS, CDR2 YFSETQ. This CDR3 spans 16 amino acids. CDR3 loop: CANSLFGTGLNTEAFF. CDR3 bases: TGCGCCAACAGCTTGTTCGGGACAGGGCTGAACACTGAAGCTTTCTTT.

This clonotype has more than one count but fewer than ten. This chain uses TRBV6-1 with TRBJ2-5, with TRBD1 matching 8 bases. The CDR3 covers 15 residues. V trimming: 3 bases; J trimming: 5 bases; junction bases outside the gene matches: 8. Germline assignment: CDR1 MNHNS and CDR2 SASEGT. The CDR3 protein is CASSDFQGAGETQYF. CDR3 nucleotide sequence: TGTGCCAGCAGTGACTTTCAGGGGGCGGGCGAGACCCAGTACTTC.

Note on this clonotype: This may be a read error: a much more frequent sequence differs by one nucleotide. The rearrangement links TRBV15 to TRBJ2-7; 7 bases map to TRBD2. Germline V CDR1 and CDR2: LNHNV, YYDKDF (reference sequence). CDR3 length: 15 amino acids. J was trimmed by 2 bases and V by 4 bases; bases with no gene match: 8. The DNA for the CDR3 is TGTGCCACCAGCATTCCAGCGGGGAGCACCTACGAGCAGTACTTC. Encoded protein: CATSIPAGSTYEQYF.

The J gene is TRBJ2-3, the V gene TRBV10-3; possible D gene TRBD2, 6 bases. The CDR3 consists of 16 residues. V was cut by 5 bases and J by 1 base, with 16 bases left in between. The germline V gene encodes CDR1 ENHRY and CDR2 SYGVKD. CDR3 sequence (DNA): TGTGCCATCAGTATATCCTCGGAGCGGGGCACAGATACGCAGTATTTT. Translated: CAISISSERGTDTQYF.

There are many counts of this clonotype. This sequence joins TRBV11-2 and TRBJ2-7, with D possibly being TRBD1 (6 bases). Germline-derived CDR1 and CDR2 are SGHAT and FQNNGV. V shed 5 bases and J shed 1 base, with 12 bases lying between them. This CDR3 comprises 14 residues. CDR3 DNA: TGTGCCAGCAGCGACCCGGACAGTTCCTACGAGCAGTACTTC. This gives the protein CASSDPDSSYEQYF.

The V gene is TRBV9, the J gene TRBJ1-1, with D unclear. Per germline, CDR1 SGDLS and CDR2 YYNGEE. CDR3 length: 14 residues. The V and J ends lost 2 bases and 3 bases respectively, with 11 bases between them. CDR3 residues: CASSVSFGDTEAFF. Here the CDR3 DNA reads TGTGCCAGCAGCGTCTCCTTTGGGGACACTGAAGCTTTCTTT. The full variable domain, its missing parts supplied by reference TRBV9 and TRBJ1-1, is DSGVTQTPKHLITATGQRVTLRCSPRSGDLSVYWYQQSLDQGLQFLIQYYNGEERAKGNILERFSAQQFPDLHSELNLSSLELGDSALYFCASSVSFGDTEAFFGQGTRLTVV.

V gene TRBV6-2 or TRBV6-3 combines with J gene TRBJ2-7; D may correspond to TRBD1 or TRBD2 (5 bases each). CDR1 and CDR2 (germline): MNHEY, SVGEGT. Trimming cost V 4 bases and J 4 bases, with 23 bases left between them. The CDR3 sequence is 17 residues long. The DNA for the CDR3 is TGTGCCAGCAGTTGCTACCCCAGGGACCCTCTACCGTACGAGCAGTACTTC. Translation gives CASSCYPRDPLPYEQYF.

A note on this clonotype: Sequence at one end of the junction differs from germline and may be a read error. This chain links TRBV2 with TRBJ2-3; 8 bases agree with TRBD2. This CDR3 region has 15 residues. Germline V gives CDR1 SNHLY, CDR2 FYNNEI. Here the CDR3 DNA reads TGTACCAGCGGGATCAAGCGGGAGCCCACAGATACGCAGTATTTT. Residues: CTSGIKREPTDTQYF.

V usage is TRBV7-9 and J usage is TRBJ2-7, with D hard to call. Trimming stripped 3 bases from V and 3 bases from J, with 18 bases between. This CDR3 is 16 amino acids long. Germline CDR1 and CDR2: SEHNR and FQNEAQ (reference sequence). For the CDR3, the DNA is TGTGCCAGCAGCTTGAACAAAGGGTTTGCTGGCTACGAGCAGTACTTC. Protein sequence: CASSLNKGFAGYEQYF.

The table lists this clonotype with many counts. The CDR3 here is CASSFWDSYEYAGELFF. CDR3 in DNA: TGCGCCAGCAGCTTCTGGGACTCATACGAGTACGCCGGGGAGCTGTTTTTT. This sequence joins TRBV5-1 and TRBJ2-2; weak D call: TRBD2 (6 bases). From germline, CDR1 is SGHRS and CDR2 YFSETQ. This CDR3 has 17 amino acids. Trimming pared 2 bases from V and 6 bases from J, leaving 20 bases between.

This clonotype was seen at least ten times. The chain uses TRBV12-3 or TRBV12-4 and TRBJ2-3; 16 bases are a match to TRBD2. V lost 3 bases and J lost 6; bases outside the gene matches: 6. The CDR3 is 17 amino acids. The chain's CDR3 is CASSFGTSGGAGDTQYF. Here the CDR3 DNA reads TGTGCCAGCAGTTTCGGGACTAGCGGGGGGGCAGGCGATACGCAGTATTTT.

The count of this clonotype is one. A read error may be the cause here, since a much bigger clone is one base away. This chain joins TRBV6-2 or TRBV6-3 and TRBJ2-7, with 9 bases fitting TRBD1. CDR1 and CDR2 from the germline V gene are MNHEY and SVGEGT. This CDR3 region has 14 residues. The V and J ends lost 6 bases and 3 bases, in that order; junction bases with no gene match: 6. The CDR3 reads CASRERQGVYEQYF. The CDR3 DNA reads TGTGCCAGCAGAGAGAGACAGGGGGTCTACGAGCAGTACTTC.

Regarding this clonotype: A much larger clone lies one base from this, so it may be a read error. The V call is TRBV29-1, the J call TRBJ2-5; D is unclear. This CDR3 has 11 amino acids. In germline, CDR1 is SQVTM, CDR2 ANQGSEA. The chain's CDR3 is CGVHSQETQYF. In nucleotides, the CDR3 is TGCGGCGTCCACAGCCAAGAGACCCAGTACTTC.

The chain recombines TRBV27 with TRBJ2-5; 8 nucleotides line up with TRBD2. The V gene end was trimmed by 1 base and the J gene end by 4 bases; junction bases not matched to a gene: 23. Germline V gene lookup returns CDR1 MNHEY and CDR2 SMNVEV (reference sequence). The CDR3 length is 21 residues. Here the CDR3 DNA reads TGTGCCAGCAGTTTATGCCGCGGCCCACCACCGACTAGCGTTGTTGGAGAGACCCAGTACTTC. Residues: CASSLCRGPPPTSVVGETQYF.

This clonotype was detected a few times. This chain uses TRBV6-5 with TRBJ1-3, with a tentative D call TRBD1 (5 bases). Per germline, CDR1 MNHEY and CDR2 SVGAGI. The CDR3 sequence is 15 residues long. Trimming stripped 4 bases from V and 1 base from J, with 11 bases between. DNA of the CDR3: TGTGCCAGCAGTTTGGGACCGGGATCTGGAAACACCATATATTTT. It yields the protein CASSLGPGSGNTIYF.

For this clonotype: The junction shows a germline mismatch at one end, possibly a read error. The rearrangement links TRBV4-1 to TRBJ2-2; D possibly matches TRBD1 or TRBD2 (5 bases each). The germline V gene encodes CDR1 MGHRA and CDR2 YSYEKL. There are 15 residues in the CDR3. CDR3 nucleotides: TGCGCCAGCGGCCAAGACGGGGCAGACACCGGGGAGCTGTTTTTT. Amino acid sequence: CASGQDGADTGELFF.

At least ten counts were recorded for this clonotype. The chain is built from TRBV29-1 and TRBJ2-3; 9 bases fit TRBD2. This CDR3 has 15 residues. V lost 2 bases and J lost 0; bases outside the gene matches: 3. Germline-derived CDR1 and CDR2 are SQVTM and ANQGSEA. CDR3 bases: TGCAGCGTTGAAAGGCGGGGGGGAAGCACAGATACGCAGTATTTT. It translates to CSVERRGGSTDTQYF.

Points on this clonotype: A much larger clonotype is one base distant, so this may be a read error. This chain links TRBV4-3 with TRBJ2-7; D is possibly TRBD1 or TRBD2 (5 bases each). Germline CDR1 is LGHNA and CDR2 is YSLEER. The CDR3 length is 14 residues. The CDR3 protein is CASGQEGTSYEQYF. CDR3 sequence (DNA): TGCGCCAGCGGCCAAGAAGGGACCTCCTACGAGCAGTACTTC.

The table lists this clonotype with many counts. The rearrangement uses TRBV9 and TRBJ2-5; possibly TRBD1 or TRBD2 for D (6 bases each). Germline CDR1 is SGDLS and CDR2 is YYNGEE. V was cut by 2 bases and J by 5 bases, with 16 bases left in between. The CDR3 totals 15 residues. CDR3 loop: CASSVKGGSGETQYF. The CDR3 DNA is TGTGCCAGCAGCGTGAAAGGGGGGTCTGGCGAGACCCAGTACTTC.

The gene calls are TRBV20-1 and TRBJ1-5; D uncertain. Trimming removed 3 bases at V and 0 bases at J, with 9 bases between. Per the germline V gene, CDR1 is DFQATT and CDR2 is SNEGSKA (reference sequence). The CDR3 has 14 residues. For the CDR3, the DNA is TGCAGTGCTAGTCTTGGGCGTAGCAATCAGCCCCAGCATTTT. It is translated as CSASLGRSNQPQHF.

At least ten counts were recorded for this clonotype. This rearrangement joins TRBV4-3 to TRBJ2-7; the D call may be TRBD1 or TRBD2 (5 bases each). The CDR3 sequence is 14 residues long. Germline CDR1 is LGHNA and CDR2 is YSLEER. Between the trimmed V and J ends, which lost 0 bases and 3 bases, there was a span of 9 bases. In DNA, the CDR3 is TGCGCCAGCAGCCAAGATTTGGGGGTCTACGAGCAGTACTTC. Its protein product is CASSQDLGVYEQYF.

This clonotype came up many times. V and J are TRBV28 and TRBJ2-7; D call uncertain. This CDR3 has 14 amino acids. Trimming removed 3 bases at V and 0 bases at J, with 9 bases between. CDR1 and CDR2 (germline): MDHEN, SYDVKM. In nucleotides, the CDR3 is TGTGCCAGCAGTTTGGGAAGAGCCTCCTACGAGCAGTACTTC. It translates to CASSLGRASYEQYF.